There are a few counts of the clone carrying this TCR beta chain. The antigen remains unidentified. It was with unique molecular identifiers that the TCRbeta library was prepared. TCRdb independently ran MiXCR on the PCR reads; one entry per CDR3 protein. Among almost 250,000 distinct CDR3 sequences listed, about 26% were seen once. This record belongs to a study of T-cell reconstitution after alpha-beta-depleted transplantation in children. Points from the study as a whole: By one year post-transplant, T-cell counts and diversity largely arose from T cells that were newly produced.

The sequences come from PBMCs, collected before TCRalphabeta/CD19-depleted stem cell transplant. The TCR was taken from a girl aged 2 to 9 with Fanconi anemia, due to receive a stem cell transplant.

Here the CDR3 reads CASSFGLAAYEQYF. The CDR3 nucleotides are TGTGCCAGCAGCTTCGGACTAGCAGCCTACGAGCAGTACTTC. The rearrangement links TRBV7-9 to TRBJ2-7; 8 bases are a match to TRBD2. Germline loops: CDR1 SEHNR, CDR2 FQNEAQ (reference sequence). The CDR3 is 14 amino acids. V lost 3 bases to trimming and J lost 2 bases; unmatched junction nucleotides: 3. Drawing the rest from reference TRBV7-9 and TRBJ2-7, the complete variable domain is DTGVSQNPRHKITKRGQNVTFRCDPISEHNRLYWYRQTLGQGPEFLTYFQNEAQLEKSRLLSDRFSAERPKGSFSTLEIQRTEQGDSAMYLCASSFGLAAYEQYFGPGTRLTVT.